This T cell receptor (beta chain) was obtained from a study of early T cells in non-severe SARS-CoV-2 infection. Across the study: Unpaired chains resulted from sequencing bulk RNA of unsorted whole blood. Study outcomes and limitations: VDJdb matches were skewed toward anti-spike CD8 T cell responses.

Deletions cut 2 bases from V and 0 bases from J, with 11 bases between. From germline, CDR1 is MNHEY and CDR2 SVGAGI. This CDR3 is built from 15 residues. Via MiXCR, TCRdb re-called the 5' RACE reads, giving one row per CDR3 protein. The profile shows about 30,000 distinct CDR3 sequences, 5.6% of them singletons. This clonotype was recorded many times. Its antigen is not known. This chain uses TRBV6-5 with TRBJ2-7; weak D call: TRBD1 (6 bases). Sequenced input: whole blood. This TCR was recovered from an adult who was a healthcare worker with PCR-confirmed SARS-CoV-2 infection or an uninfected control (not recorded which). CDR3: CASSYGDRSSYEQYF. For the CDR3, the DNA is TGTGCCAGCAGTTACGGAGACAGGAGCTCCTACGAGCAGTACTTC.